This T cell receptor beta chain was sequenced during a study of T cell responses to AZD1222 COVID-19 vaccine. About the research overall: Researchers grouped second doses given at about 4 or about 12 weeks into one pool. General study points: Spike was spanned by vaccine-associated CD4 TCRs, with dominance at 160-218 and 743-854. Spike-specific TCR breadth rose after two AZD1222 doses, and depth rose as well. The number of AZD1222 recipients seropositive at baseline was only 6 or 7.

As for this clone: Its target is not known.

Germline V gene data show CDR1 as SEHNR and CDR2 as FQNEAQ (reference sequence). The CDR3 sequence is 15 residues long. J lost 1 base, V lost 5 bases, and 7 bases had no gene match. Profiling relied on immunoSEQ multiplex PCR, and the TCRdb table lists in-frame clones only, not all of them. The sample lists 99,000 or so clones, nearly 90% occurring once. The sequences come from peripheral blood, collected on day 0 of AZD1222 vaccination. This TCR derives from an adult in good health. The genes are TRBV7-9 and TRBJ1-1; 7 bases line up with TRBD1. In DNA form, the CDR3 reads TGTGCCAGCAGCACCCGACAGGGTACGAACACTGAAGCTTTCTTT. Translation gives CASSTRQGTNTEAFF.